Each of the 16 T cell receptor beta chains below was sequenced from the same sample in a study of CD8+ T cells in alopecia areata. Reverse transcribed after extraction, RNA yielded cDNA as the sequencing template. Measured with immunoSEQ multiplex PCR; TCRdb has only the in-frame clones, and not every one. The table lists about 150,000 clones, around 50% of them singletons. The sample was CD4+ T cells sorted from blood. The receptors were sampled from a human donor with alopecia areata.

This clone was picked up a small number of times. For the CDR3, the DNA is TGTGCCTGTGTAGGGCGGATTAACTATGGCTACACCTTC. The encoded protein is CACVGRINYGYTF. This chain links TRBV30 with TRBJ1-2; D is unresolved. The CDR3 sequence is 13 residues long. Germline V gene lookup returns CDR1 GTSNPN and CDR2 SVGIG (reference sequence). Trimming removed 6 bases at V and 1 base at J, with 12 bases between.

V is TRBV5-1 and J is TRBJ2-7; D gene unclear. CDR1 is SGHRS and CDR2 is YFSETQ in the germline V gene. The V and J ends lost 4 bases and 2 bases respectively, with 10 bases between them. The CDR3 has 13 residues. The CDR3 is CASSIGRTYEQYF. As DNA, the CDR3 is TGCGCCAGCAGCATAGGACGGACCTACGAGCAGTACTTC.

This clone was picked up a small number of times. The CDR3 spells CASSFDRVDEKLFF. CDR3 sequence (DNA): TGTGCCAGCAGCTTCGACAGGGTGGATGAAAAACTGTTTTTT. The genes are TRBV7-9 and TRBJ1-4; 7 nucleotides align to TRBD1. Losses at the gene ends were 3 bases for V and 6 bases for J; bases not matched to a gene: 4. Germline V gives CDR1 SEHNR, CDR2 FQNEAQ (reference sequence). This CDR3 spans 14 amino acids.

The genes are TRBV6-5 and TRBJ1-3; D remains ambiguous. The CDR3 is made up of 16 amino acids. CDR1 and CDR2 from the germline V gene are MNHEY and SVGAGI. The V gene lost 4 bases and the J gene lost 4 bases, with 17 bases spanning the gap. CDR3 in amino acids: CASSFGERVTGNTIYF. CDR3 nucleotide sequence: TGTGCCAGCAGTTTCGGGGAGCGGGTTACGGGAAACACCATATATTTT.

The chain recombines TRBV7-3 with TRBJ2-7, with a tentative D call TRBD2 (6 bases). The CDR3 consists of 14 residues. Germline V gene sequence: CDR1 SGHTA, CDR2 FQGTGA. V was pared by 5 bases and J by 3 bases, with 14 bases between. The CDR3 nucleotides read TGTGCCAGCAGCCTGCTTGGTAGCGGCTACGAGCAGTACTTC. This encodes CASSLLGSGYEQYF. The whole variable domain, remainder taken from reference TRBV7-3 and TRBJ2-7, is GAGVSQTPSNKVTEKGKYVELRCDPISGHTALYWYRQSLGQGPEFLIYFQGTGAADDSGLPNDRFFAVRPEGSVSTLKIQRTERGDSAVYLCASSLLGSGYEQYFGPGTRLTVT.

This clone was recorded only once. This chain connects TRBV2 to TRBJ2-5; 10 bases agree with TRBD1. The CDR3 has 15 residues. The junction had 5 bases not matched to a gene; V was cut back by 6 bases and J by 1 base. From germline, CDR1 is SNHLY and CDR2 FYNNEI. The DNA for the CDR3 is TGTGCCAGCAGGGGGACAGGGGCCCCCCAAGAGACCCAGTACTTC. This gives the protein CASRGTGAPQETQYF.

Here the CDR3 reads CSVRQGLNTEAFF. The CDR3 nucleotides read TGCAGCGTTCGACAGGGGCTGAACACTGAAGCTTTCTTT. The gene calls are TRBV29-1 and TRBJ1-1, with TRBD1 matching over 8 bases. V dropped 5 bases and J dropped 0; count of bases not matched to a gene: 2. This CDR3 is built from 13 residues. The germline gives CDR1 SQVTM, CDR2 ANQGSEA.

This clone occurred a few times. The chain is built from TRBV27 and TRBJ2-1; a possible D gene is TRBD1 (7 bases). The CDR3 runs to 16 residues. Germline-derived CDR1 and CDR2 are MNHEY and SMNVEV (reference sequence). Between the trimmed V and J ends, which lost 1 base and 5 bases, there was a span of 15 bases. CDR3 region: CASSLLPQGGNNEQFF. The CDR3 DNA sequence: TGTGCCAGCAGTTTATTACCGCAGGGGGGAAACAATGAGCAGTTCTTC.

J is TRBJ1-1 and V is TRBV5-6; tentative D call: TRBD1 (6 bases). CDR1 is SGHDT, CDR2 YYEEEE, per germline. This CDR3 has 16 amino acids. The V and J ends lost 4 bases and 0 bases respectively, with 16 bases between them. In DNA, the CDR3 is TGTGCCAGCAGCAAGCTTGGGGGGCAGATGAACACTGAAGCTTTCTTT. Its protein product is CASSKLGGQMNTEAFF.

This clone has just a few counts. This chain joins TRBV29-1 and TRBJ2-2, with D tentatively TRBD2 (5 bases). The CDR3 sequence is 12 residues long. CDR1 is SQVTM, CDR2 ANQGSEA, per germline. With 7 bases removed from V and 5 bases from J, the gap between germline ends came to 11 bases. CDR3 nucleotides: TGCAGCGCCTCTCGGGGTACCGGGGAGCTGTTTTTT. It encodes CSASRGTGELFF.

This clone has only a few counts. The chain uses TRBV7-3 and TRBJ2-7; a possible D gene is TRBD1 (6 bases). This CDR3 spans 15 amino acids. V lost 6 bases and J 0 bases, leaving 15 bases between the germline ends. From germline, CDR1 is SGHTA and CDR2 FQGTGA. In nucleotides, the CDR3 is TGTGCCAGCAGTTTATCAGGGGTCCCCTCCTACGAGCAGTACTTC. Encoded protein: CASSLSGVPSYEQYF.

The genes are TRBV27 and TRBJ2-1; 9 positions agree with TRBD2. The CDR3 consists of 13 residues. Germline trimming cut 4 bases from V and 7 bases from J; bases unmatched to any gene: 2. Per the germline V gene, CDR1 is MNHEY and CDR2 is SMNVEV (reference sequence). The CDR3 reads CASSWREGNEQFF. CDR3 nucleotides: TGTGCCAGCAGTTGGCGGGAGGGGAATGAGCAGTTCTTC.

The rearrangement links TRBV29-1 to TRBJ1-1, with D possibly matching TRBD1 (5 bases). From germline, CDR1 is SQVTM and CDR2 ANQGSEA. The CDR3 extends over 13 amino acids. Trimming pared 0 bases from V and 10 bases from J, leaving 15 bases between. CDR3 residues: CSVEDQKGPAAFF. The CDR3 DNA is TGCAGCGTTGAAGATCAGAAGGGACCCGCAGCTTTCTTT.

The chain uses TRBV5-1 and TRBJ2-1; the D gene is possibly TRBD2 (6 bases). This CDR3 spans 14 amino acids. The ends were cut back, 4 bases at V and 5 bases at J, with 13 bases in the middle. Per germline, CDR1 SGHRS and CDR2 YFSETQ. The CDR3 DNA is TGCGCCAGCAGCACGGGGACTCTCAACAATGAGCAGTTCTTC. Its translation: CASSTGTLNNEQFF.

This clone was counted a few times. The chain's CDR3 is CASSIVKSVRQPEAFF. The CDR3 DNA is TGTGCCAGTAGTATAGTAAAGTCCGTTCGGCAGCCTGAAGCTTTCTTT. V usage is TRBV19 and J usage is TRBJ1-1; D gene unclear. With 1 base removed from V and 6 bases from J, the gap between germline ends came to 18 bases. This CDR3 is built from 16 residues. Germline CDR1 LNHDA, CDR2 SQIVND (reference sequence). The variable domain in full, with the rest retrieved from reference TRBV19 and TRBJ1-1, is DGGITQSPKYLFRKEGQNVTLSCEQNLNHDAMYWYRQDPGQGLRLIYYSQIVNDFQKGDIAEGYSVSREKKESFPLTVTSAQKNPTAFYLCASSIVKSVRQPEAFFGQGTRLTVV.

The rearrangement links TRBV27 to TRBJ2-3, with 12 nucleotides matching TRBD2. This CDR3 is built from 14 residues. V dropped 4 bases and J dropped 7; count of bases not matched to a gene: 3. From germline, CDR1 is MNHEY and CDR2 SMNVEV (reference sequence). CDR3 nucleotide sequence: TGTGCCAGCAGTTCCGGGACTAGCGGGTATACGCAGTATTTT. It encodes CASSSGTSGYTQYF.